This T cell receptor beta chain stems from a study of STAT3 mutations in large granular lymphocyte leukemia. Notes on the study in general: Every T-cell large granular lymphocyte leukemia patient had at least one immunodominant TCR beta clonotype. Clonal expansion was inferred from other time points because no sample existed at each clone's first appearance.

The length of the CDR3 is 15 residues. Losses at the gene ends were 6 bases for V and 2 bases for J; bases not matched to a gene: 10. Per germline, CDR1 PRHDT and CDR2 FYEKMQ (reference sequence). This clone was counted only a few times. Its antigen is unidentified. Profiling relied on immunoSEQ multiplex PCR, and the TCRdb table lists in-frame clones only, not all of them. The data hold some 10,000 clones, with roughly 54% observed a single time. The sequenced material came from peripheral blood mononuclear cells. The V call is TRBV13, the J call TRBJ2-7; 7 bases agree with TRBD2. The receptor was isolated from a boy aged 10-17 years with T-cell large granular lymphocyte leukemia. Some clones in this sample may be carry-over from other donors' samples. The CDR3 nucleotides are TGTGCCAGCAGTTTCCGGGAGGAGAATCCCTACGAGCAGTACTTC. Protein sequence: CASSFREENPYEQYF.